The clone carrying this T cell receptor (beta chain) was counted a few times. As every portion of the isolated RNA was reverse transcribed, the sequencing read expressed TCRB transcripts. Libraries were prepared by immunoSEQ multiplex PCR; TCRdb keeps only in-frame clonotypes and omits some of them. This sample yields about 220,000 clones, of which 9.5% to 13% are seen a single time; approximately 1.3% belongs to the top ten. The sample originates from a study of beta chain features in type 1 diabetes. The CDR3 length is 13 residues. Trimming took off 6 bases at V and 0 bases at J, with 8 bases between the two ends. Germline CDR1 and CDR2: LNHDA and SQIVND (reference sequence).

The TCR originated in a man between 18 and 35 years old in good health. The chain links TRBV19 to TRBJ1-1; D remains ambiguous. The sequencing sample was made of central memory CD4+ T cells from blood. The CDR3 protein is CASRETLNTEAFF. As DNA, the CDR3 is TGTGCCAGTAGGGAGACTCTGAACACTGAAGCTTTCTTT.